The rows below give T cell receptor beta chains drawn from one sample of a study of T cell repertoires in cytomegalovirus infection. No antigen is known for these receptors. Via MiXCR, TCRdb re-called the reads, giving one row per CDR3 protein. The sample shows about 51,000 distinct CDR3 sequences, around a fifth of them seen only once. The sample in question was CD8+ T cells from cultured PBMCs, obtained from culture after CMV antigen stimulation. Receptors were obtained from a human donor in good health (CMV status not recorded). Some clones in this sample may be carry-over from other donors' samples. Each CDR3 is given with its conserved first and last residue. A D gene is named only where the DNA matches it firmly. Rows may omit the clone size; those that give it use once, few, many or a size class.

clone size: few; J gene: TRBJ2-2; D gene: NA; V gene: TRBV2; CDR3 protein: CASDGGRELFF; CDR3 DNA: TGTGCCAGCGACGGGGGCCGGGAGCTGTTTTTT
clone size: NA; J gene: TRBJ2-1; D gene: NA; V gene: TRBV7-8; CDR3 protein: CASSPNRRDRGLALNEQFF; CDR3 DNA: TGTGCCAGCAGCCCCAACCGCCGGGACAGGGGACTAGCGTTGAATGAGCAGTTCTTC
clone size: NA; J gene: TRBJ2-3; D gene: TRBD2; V gene: TRBV2; CDR3 protein: CASERENADTQYF; CDR3 DNA: TGTGCCAGTGAGCGGGAGAACGCAGATACGCAGTATTTC
clone size: few; J gene: TRBJ1-3; D gene: NA; V gene: TRBV19; CDR3 protein: CASAGSAGNTIYF; CDR3 DNA: TGTGCCAGTGCCGGGTCGGCGGGAAACACCATATATTTT
clone size: many; J gene: TRBJ1-2; D gene: NA; V gene: TRBV7-8; CDR3 protein: CASSTLGNPDYGYTF; CDR3 DNA: TGTGCCAGCAGCACCCTAGGGAATCCGGACTATGGCTACACCTTC
clone size: NA; J gene: TRBJ2-1; D gene: NA; V gene: TRBV28; CDR3 protein: CASSFGTYSYNEQFF; CDR3 DNA: TGTGCCAGCAGTTTCGGAACGTACTCCTACAATGAGCAGTTCTTC
clone size: few; J gene: TRBJ1-2; D gene: TRBD1; V gene: TRBV7-9; CDR3 protein: CASSYRTGPTNYGYTF; CDR3 DNA: TGTGCCAGCAGCTACCGGACAGGGCCAACTAACTATGGCTACACCTTC
clone size: NA; J gene: TRBJ1-2; D gene: NA; V gene: TRBV4-3; CDR3 protein: CASSQDSPGNYGYTF; CDR3 DNA: TGCGCCAGCAGCCAAGATAGTCCGGGGAACTATGGCTACACCTTC
clone size: few; J gene: TRBJ2-3; D gene: TRBD2; V gene: TRBV7-8; CDR3 protein: CASSLESTSNTQYF; CDR3 DNA: TGTGCCAGCAGCTTAGAGTCGACTAGCAACACGCAGTATTTT
clone size: NA; J gene: TRBJ2-1; D gene: NA; V gene: TRBV28; CDR3 protein: CASSPLTDNEQFF; CDR3 DNA: TGTGCCAGCAGTCCCTTGACAGACAATGAGCAGTTCTTC
clone size: NA; J gene: TRBJ1-5; D gene: NA; V gene: TRBV19; CDR3 protein: CASSNLFTGTSTIGNQPQHF; CDR3 DNA: TGTGCCAGTAGTAACCTTTTCACCGGGACATCCACCATTGGCAATCAGCCCCAGCATTTT
clone size: many; J gene: TRBJ2-7; D gene: TRBD2; V gene: TRBV7-2; CDR3 protein: CASSLATSGYEQYF; CDR3 DNA: TGTGCCAGCAGCTTAGCGACTAGCGGGTACGAGCAGTACTTC
clone size: few; J gene: TRBJ1-1; D gene: NA; V gene: TRBV9; CDR3 protein: CASSVAEGRHEAFF; CDR3 DNA: TGTGCCAGCAGCGTAGCGGAAGGGAGGCATGAAGCTTTCTTT
clone size: NA; J gene: TRBJ1-5; D gene: TRBD1; V gene: TRBV11-3; CDR3 protein: CASSCPGQGANSNQPQLF; CDR3 DNA: TGTGCCAGCAGCTGTCCGGGACAGGGGGCGAATAGCAATCAGCCCCAGCTTTTT
clone size: NA; J gene: TRBJ1-1; D gene: TRBD1; V gene: TRBV7-6; CDR3 protein: CASSLGQANTEAFF; CDR3 DNA: TGTGCCAGCAGCCTAGGACAGGCGAACACTGAAGCTTTCTTT
clone size: many; J gene: TRBJ1-1; D gene: NA; V gene: TRBV3-1; CDR3 protein: CASSQAWGTEAFF; CDR3 DNA: TGTGCCAGCAGCCAAGCCTGGGGCACTGAAGCTTTCTTT
clone size: NA; J gene: TRBJ2-7; D gene: TRBD1; V gene: TRBV5-4; CDR3 protein: CASSLGWDRGYEQYF; CDR3 DNA: TGTGCCAGCAGCTTGGGTTGGGACAGAGGCTACGAGCAGTACTTC
clone size: few; J gene: TRBJ1-5; D gene: NA; V gene: TRBV13; CDR3 protein: CASSLKAGLGNQPQHF; CDR3 DNA: TGTGCCAGCAGCTTAAAGGCAGGGTTAGGCAATCAGCCCCAGCATTTT
clone size: few; J gene: TRBJ1-6; D gene: TRBD1; V gene: TRBV4-3; CDR3 protein: CASSQGWDRGNSPLHF; CDR3 DNA: TGCGCCAGCAGCCAAGGGTGGGACAGGGGAAATTCACCCCTCCACTTT
clone size: NA; J gene: TRBJ1-1; D gene: NA; V gene: TRBV20-1; CDR3 protein: CSARDLGTEAFF; CDR3 DNA: TGCAGTGCTAGAGATCTGGGCACTGAAGCTTTCTTT
clone size: NA; J gene: TRBJ1-2; D gene: NA; V gene: TRBV11-3; CDR3 protein: CASSSAGASYGYTF; CDR3 DNA: TGTGCCAGCAGCTCTGCAGGGGCCTCCTATGGCTACACCTTC
clone size: NA; J gene: TRBJ2-1; D gene: NA; V gene: TRBV28; CDR3 protein: CASSLGSEISGNEQFF; CDR3 DNA: TGTGCCAGCAGTTTAGGGTCCGAGATTAGCGGCAATGAGCAGTTCTTC
clone size: NA; J gene: TRBJ2-7; D gene: TRBD2; V gene: TRBV6-1; CDR3 protein: CASSEGLAATYEQYF; CDR3 DNA: TGTGCCAGCAGCGAGGGACTAGCGGCTACCTACGAGCAGTACTTC
clone size: NA; J gene: TRBJ2-7; D gene: TRBD1; V gene: TRBV4-3; CDR3 protein: CASSQDQGQSYEQYF; CDR3 DNA: TGCGCCAGCAGCCAAGATCAGGGACAGTCCTACGAGCAGTACTTC
clone size: NA; J gene: TRBJ1-1; D gene: NA; V gene: TRBV6-2/TRBV6-3; CDR3 protein: CASSSLRDRGNTEAFF; CDR3 DNA: TGTGCCAGCAGTTCCCTCCGGGATCGCGGGAACACTGAAGCTTTCTTT
clone size: NA; J gene: TRBJ2-1; D gene: NA; V gene: TRBV14; CDR3 protein: CASSQPNGGPSYNEQFF; CDR3 DNA: TGTGCCAGCAGCCAACCCAACGGGGGGCCATCCTACAATGAGCAGTTCTTC
clone size: NA; J gene: TRBJ2-1; D gene: TRBD2; V gene: TRBV20-1; CDR3 protein: CSATLSGRARDEQFF; CDR3 DNA: TGCAGTGCTACTCTTAGCGGGAGGGCCAGAGATGAGCAGTTCTTC
clone size: NA; J gene: TRBJ2-1; D gene: TRBD2; V gene: TRBV6-2/TRBV6-3; CDR3 protein: CASSSSGTSVVEQFF; CDR3 DNA: TGTGCCAGCAGCTCTTCCGGGACTAGCGTAGTTGAGCAGTTCTTC
clone size: many; J gene: TRBJ1-2; D gene: NA; V gene: TRBV19; CDR3 protein: CASGSVEPIYGYTF; CDR3 DNA: TGTGCCAGTGGGTCAGTGGAGCCCATCTATGGCTACACCTTC
clone size: NA; J gene: TRBJ2-7; D gene: TRBD1; V gene: TRBV5-1; CDR3 protein: CASRRQGVYEQYF; CDR3 DNA: TGCGCCAGCCGACGACAGGGAGTGTACGAGCAGTACTTC
clone size: NA; J gene: TRBJ2-5; D gene: NA; V gene: TRBV7-2; CDR3 protein: CASSSREQGGQETQYF; CDR3 DNA: TGTGCCAGCAGCTCCCGAGAACAGGGGGGGCAAGAGACCCAGTACTTC
clone size: NA; J gene: TRBJ2-7; D gene: TRBD1; V gene: TRBV10-2; CDR3 protein: CASSEFPGGSYEQYF; CDR3 DNA: TGCGCCAGCAGTGAGTTCCCAGGGGGCTCCTACGAGCAGTACTTC
clone size: NA; J gene: TRBJ2-7; D gene: NA; V gene: TRBV12-5; CDR3 protein: CASGLPRGPAYEQYF; CDR3 DNA: TGTGCTAGTGGTTTGCCACGCGGACCTGCCTACGAGCAGTACTTC
clone size: few; J gene: TRBJ2-7; D gene: NA; V gene: TRBV7-9; CDR3 protein: CASSLETGAGGEQYF; CDR3 DNA: TGTGCCAGCAGCTTAGAAACGGGAGCCGGGGGCGAGCAGTACTTC
clone size: few; J gene: TRBJ2-7; D gene: TRBD1; V gene: TRBV7-9; CDR3 protein: CASSLVGDRTWYEQYF; CDR3 DNA: TGTGCCAGCAGCTTAGTGGGGGACAGGACTTGGTACGAGCAGTACTTC
clone size: once; J gene: TRBJ1-1; D gene: NA; V gene: TRBV6-5; CDR3 protein: CASSYAGNTEAFF; CDR3 DNA: TGTGCCAGCAGTTACGCAGGGAACACTGAAGCTTTCTTT
clone size: few; J gene: TRBJ1-1; D gene: TRBD1; V gene: TRBV19; CDR3 protein: CASTLGTGHTEAFF; CDR3 DNA: TGTGCCAGTACCCTAGGGACAGGGCACACTGAAGCTTTCTTT
clone size: few; J gene: TRBJ1-2; D gene: NA; V gene: TRBV10-3; CDR3 protein: CAISAENHYGYTF; CDR3 DNA: TGTGCCATCAGTGCCGAGAACCACTATGGCTACACCTTC
clone size: few; J gene: TRBJ2-3; D gene: NA; V gene: TRBV12-3/TRBV12-4; CDR3 protein: CASDGAGKDTQYF; CDR3 DNA: TGTGCCAGCGATGGGGCAGGGAAAGATACGCAGTATTTT
clone size: many; J gene: TRBJ2-7; D gene: TRBD1; V gene: TRBV6-5; CDR3 protein: CASSYSTGSQQYF; CDR3 DNA: TGTGCCAGCAGTTACTCGACAGGGTCTCAGCAGTACTTC
clone size: NA; J gene: TRBJ1-2; D gene: TRBD1; V gene: TRBV7-2; CDR3 protein: CASSPRVDRVGSYGYTF; CDR3 DNA: TGTGCCAGCAGCCCTAGGGTGGACAGGGTCGGTAGCTATGGCTACACCTTC
clone size: few; J gene: TRBJ2-5; D gene: NA; V gene: TRBV7-4; CDR3 protein: CASTIQETQYF; CDR3 DNA: TGTGCCAGCACCATCCAAGAGACCCAGTACTTC
clone size: many; J gene: TRBJ1-2; D gene: NA; V gene: TRBV19; CDR3 protein: CASTSIGVRDYGYTF; CDR3 DNA: TGTGCCAGTACCTCCATAGGGGTCCGTGACTATGGCTACACCTTC
clone size: few; J gene: TRBJ2-1; D gene: TRBD2; V gene: TRBV7-3; CDR3 protein: CASSLSGTSGNGEQFF; CDR3 DNA: TGTGCCAGCAGCCTCAGCGGGACTAGCGGGAATGGTGAGCAGTTCTTC
clone size: NA; J gene: TRBJ2-1; D gene: TRBD2; V gene: TRBV6-2/TRBV6-3; CDR3 protein: CASSYSTSGRYNEQFF; CDR3 DNA: TGTGCCAGCAGTTACTCGACTAGCGGGAGGTACAATGAGCAGTTCTTC
clone size: NA; J gene: TRBJ2-7; D gene: NA; V gene: TRBV7-6; CDR3 protein: CASRGLNEQYF; CDR3 DNA: TGTGCCAGCAGGGGGTTGAACGAGCAGTACTTC
clone size: few; J gene: TRBJ1-5; D gene: NA; V gene: TRBV7-2; CDR3 protein: CASSSDRPYSNQPQHF; CDR3 DNA: TGTGCCAGCAGCTCAGACAGGCCCTATAGCAATCAGCCCCAGCATTTT
clone size: NA; J gene: TRBJ1-1; D gene: NA; V gene: TRBV7-6; CDR3 protein: CASSLELGVEAFF; CDR3 DNA: TGTGCCAGCAGCTTAGAATTGGGGGTGGAAGCTTTCTTT
clone size: few; J gene: TRBJ2-1; D gene: TRBD1; V gene: TRBV7-9; CDR3 protein: CASSSPDRALYNEQFF; CDR3 DNA: TGTGCCAGCAGCTCACCGGACAGGGCACTATACAATGAGCAGTTCTTC
clone size: once; J gene: TRBJ2-3; D gene: TRBD2; V gene: TRBV7-8; CDR3 protein: CASSSSIAGGSTDTQYF; CDR3 DNA: TGTGCCAGCAGCTCGTCCATAGCGGGAGGGAGCACAGATACGCAGTATTTT